This entry lists 21 T cell receptor beta chains sequenced from one sample in a study of blood T cell repertoires in COVID-19. The table came from immunoSEQ multiplex PCR; TCRdb's copy has only in-frame clones and leaves some out. The repertoire consists of some 150,000 clones, with 75% to 90% occurring once and the leading ten covering around 8%. Sequenced input: peripheral blood. Source of these receptors: a woman in her fifties or sixties with COVID-19, enrolled during active disease.

The table lists this clone with a count of one. The V gene is TRBV12-3 or TRBV12-4, the J gene TRBJ1-5; D gene uncertain. Trimming took off 3 bases at V and 7 bases at J, with 10 bases between the two ends. There are 13 residues in the CDR3. The CDR3 DNA sequence: TGTGCCAGCAGTTTCGGGGAACTCCAGCCCCAGCATTTT. This encodes CASSFGELQPQHF.

This clone was seen a handful of times. The V call is TRBV5-1, the J call TRBJ2-2; D remains ambiguous. CDR3 length: 11 residues. Trimming pared 6 bases from V and 4 bases from J, leaving 4 bases between. Germline V gene sequence: CDR1 SGHRS, CDR2 YFSETQ. In DNA, the CDR3 is TGCGCCAGCATCGGCACCGGGGAGCTGTTTTTT. Translation gives CASIGTGELFF.

The chain couples TRBV29-1 to TRBJ1-2; D call uncertain. The V end was cut by 7 bases, the J end by 2 bases, with 11 bases between. Germline CDR1 is SQVTM and CDR2 is ANQGSEA. The CDR3 covers 12 residues. The CDR3 DNA reads TGCAGCGGGCGGGCAGACAACTATGGCTACACCTTC. It specifies CSGRADNYGYTF. Together with reference TRBV29-1 and TRBJ1-2, the CDR3 gives the full variable domain: SAVISQKPSRDICQRGTSLTIQCQVDSQVTMMFWYRQQPGQSLTLIATANQGSEATYESGFVIDKFPISRPNLTFSTLTVSNMSPEDSSIYLCSGRADNYGYTFGSGTRLTVV.

V is TRBV19 and J is TRBJ1-1; weak D call: TRBD1 (6 bases). Germline lookup yields CDR1 LNHDA and CDR2 SQIVND (reference sequence). The CDR3 is 13 residues long. V was trimmed by 3 bases and J by 4 bases, leaving 9 bases between them. CDR3 in amino acids: CASSMSRGTEAFF. CDR3 sequence (DNA): TGTGCCAGTAGTATGTCCAGGGGCACTGAAGCTTTCTTT.

The chain joins TRBV18 to TRBJ2-1, with D unresolved. The CDR3 covers 16 residues. V dropped 2 bases and J dropped 4 bases, with 15 bases sitting between them. The germline gives CDR1 KGHSH, CDR2 LQKENI. The CDR3, as DNA: TGTGCCAGCTCACCAAGAGGAGCACCCGGGTACAATGAGCAGTTCTTC. Encoded protein: CASSPRGAPGYNEQFF.

The CDR3 DNA is TGCGCCAGCAGAGACAGGGGTGTCACTGAAGCTTTCTTT. It is translated as CASRDRGVTEAFF. The chain recombines TRBV4-1 with TRBJ1-1, with TRBD1 matching 8 bases. Germline lookup yields CDR1 MGHRA and CDR2 YSYEKL. The length of the CDR3 is 13 residues. V dropped 6 bases and J dropped 4; count of bases not matched to a gene: 4.

The chain couples TRBV27 to TRBJ2-3; TRBD2 matches at 8 bases. The CDR3 totals 16 residues. The germline V gene encodes CDR1 MNHEY and CDR2 SMNVEV (reference sequence). The ends lost 5 bases at V and 3 bases at J; junction bases unmatched: 10. The CDR3 coding sequence is TGTGCCAGCAGTGCTTTGCGGGGGGAAGGAACAGATACGCAGTATTTT. It translates to CASSALRGEGTDTQYF.

The gene calls are TRBV11-3 and TRBJ1-2; D remains unclear. The CDR3 extends over 14 amino acids. With 0 bases removed from V and 4 bases from J, the gap between germline ends came to 9 bases. CDR1 is SGHNT, CDR2 YENEEA, per germline. The CDR3 loop is CASSLDARGYGYTF. CDR3 coding DNA: TGTGCCAGCAGCTTAGATGCGAGAGGCTATGGCTACACCTTC. Full variable domain (missing parts from reference TRBV11-3 and TRBJ1-2): EAGVVQSPRYKIIEKKQPVAFWCNPISGHNTLYWYLQNLGQGPELLIRYENEEAVDDSQLPKDRFSAERLKGVDSTLKIQPAELGDSAVYLCASSLDARGYGYTFGSGTRLTVV.

This rearrangement joins TRBV5-4 to TRBJ2-3, with 12 bases matching TRBD2. With V trimmed by 5 bases and J by 4 bases, 2 bases remained unmatched. This CDR3 region has 14 residues. Germline V gene lookup returns CDR1 SGHNT and CDR2 YYREEE (reference sequence). The CDR3 DNA is TGTGCCAGCAGGAGACTAGCGGGGGCAGATACGCAGTATTTT. It is translated as CASRRLAGADTQYF.

The chain links TRBV6-5 to TRBJ2-7; D is perhaps TRBD1 (5 bases). This CDR3 comprises 13 residues. Germline CDR1 reads MNHEY; CDR2 reads SVGAGI. Deletions cut 6 bases from V and 4 bases from J, with 13 bases between. CDR3 protein: CASRVEQVYEQYF. The CDR3 DNA reads TGTGCCAGCAGGGTTGAACAGGTATACGAGCAGTACTTC.

Here the CDR3 DNA reads TGTGCCAGCAGATGGGACACCAAAAACATTCAGTACTTC. Amino acid sequence: CASRWDTKNIQYF. The chain recombines TRBV2 with TRBJ2-4; D may be TRBD1 (6 bases). The V and J ends lost 6 bases and 2 bases respectively, with 8 bases between them. The CDR3 spans 13 residues. Looked up from germline, CDR1 is SNHLY and CDR2 is FYNNEI.

This chain joins TRBV5-5 and TRBJ2-3; TRBD1 is a possible D gene (5 bases). Trimming removed 3 bases at V and 1 base at J, with 9 bases between. This CDR3 spans 14 amino acids. CDR1 and CDR2 (germline): SGHKS, YYEKEE (reference sequence). The CDR3 sequence is CASSWGAGTDTQYF. The CDR3 DNA reads TGTGCCAGCAGCTGGGGCGCGGGCACAGATACGCAGTATTTT.

The CDR3 DNA is TGTGCCAGCAGTAGGCCGGGACTAGATTTGGGAGATACGCAGTATTTT. Translated: CASSRPGLDLGDTQYF. The chain uses TRBV2 and TRBJ2-3, with 8 bases that match TRBD2. The CDR3 is 16 residues long. J lost 5 bases, V lost 5 bases, and 12 bases had no gene match. Germline CDR1 reads SNHLY; CDR2 reads FYNNEI.

The chain combines TRBV9 with TRBJ2-1, with TRBD2 as a possible D gene (6 bases). The V gene's germline CDR1 is SGDLS and CDR2 YYNGEE. The CDR3 has 15 residues. V lost 4 bases, J lost 8 bases, and 19 bases lay in between. The CDR3 loop is CASSHRGTSTDEQFF. For the CDR3, the DNA is TGTGCCAGCAGCCATAGGGGCACTAGCACCGATGAGCAGTTCTTC.

This clone was counted once. The V and J genes are TRBV5-4 and TRBJ1-2; D might be TRBD1 (6 bases). Trimming left V 4 bases short and J 7 bases short, with 17 bases between. The CDR3 loop spans 14 amino acids. The germline CDR1 and CDR2 sequences are SGHNT and YYREEE (reference sequence). CDR3 sequence: CASSHKTGSPGYTF. The DNA of the CDR3 is TGTGCCAGCAGCCATAAAACAGGGTCCCCTGGCTACACCTTC.

The count of this clone is one. CDR3 in amino acids: CASSLYAGVVKDEKLFF. CDR3 bases: TGTGCCAGCAGCTTGTACGCGGGGGTTGTCAAGGATGAAAAACTGTTTTTT. J is TRBJ1-4 and V is TRBV5-5; the D gene is possibly TRBD1 (5 bases). V lost 1 base, J lost 6 bases, and 19 bases lay in between. The CDR3 totals 17 residues. The germline V gene has CDR1 SGHKS and CDR2 YYEKEE (reference sequence).

The J gene is TRBJ1-1, the V gene TRBV11-2, with D possibly being TRBD1 (5 bases). CDR1 SGHAT and CDR2 FQNNGV come from the germline V gene. V lost 7 bases and J lost 3, with 15 bases in between. CDR3 length: 14 residues. CDR3 residues: CASTPGGGYTEAFF. In nucleotides, the CDR3 is TGTGCCAGCACCCCGGGGGGAGGGTACACTGAAGCTTTCTTT.

The V call is TRBV3-1 (or the pseudogene TRBV3-2), the J call TRBJ2-3; the match to TRBD2 covers 8 bases. The CDR3 contains 20 residues. Germline V CDR1 and CDR2: LGHDT, YNNKEL (reference sequence). V was clipped by 0 bases and J by 4 bases; unmatched bases: 18. The CDR3 loop is CASSQESTEILAGKADTQYF. CDR3 DNA sequence: TGTGCCAGCAGCCAAGAAAGTACCGAGATTTTAGCGGGGAAGGCAGATACGCAGTATTTT.

V usage is TRBV24-1 and J usage is TRBJ1-4; unclear D gene. The CDR3 has 13 amino acids. V shed 11 bases and J shed 8 bases, with 17 bases lying between them. Germline-derived CDR1 and CDR2 are KGHDR and SFDVKD. The CDR3 sequence: CASSGVKGEKLFF. Here the CDR3 DNA reads TGTGCCAGCTCCGGGGTCAAGGGCGAAAAACTGTTTTTT.

V and J are TRBV30 and TRBJ1-2; no definite D call. Germline V lookup: CDR1 GTSNPN, CDR2 SVGIG (reference sequence). V shed 4 bases and J shed 4 bases, with 10 bases lying between them. CDR3 length equals 12 residues. CDR3 sequence: CAWKTFIYGYTF. The DNA of the CDR3 is TGTGCCTGGAAGACATTCATCTATGGCTACACCTTC.

The chain has TRBV6-5 and TRBJ1-5; possibly TRBD1 for D (5 bases). This CDR3 comprises 14 residues. The germline V gene encodes CDR1 MNHEY and CDR2 SVGAGI. Deletions cut 6 bases from V and 7 bases from J, with 16 bases between. The CDR3 loop is CASSGAGKGQPQHF. The DNA of the CDR3 is TGTGCCAGCAGCGGCGCAGGGAAAGGGCAGCCCCAGCATTTT.